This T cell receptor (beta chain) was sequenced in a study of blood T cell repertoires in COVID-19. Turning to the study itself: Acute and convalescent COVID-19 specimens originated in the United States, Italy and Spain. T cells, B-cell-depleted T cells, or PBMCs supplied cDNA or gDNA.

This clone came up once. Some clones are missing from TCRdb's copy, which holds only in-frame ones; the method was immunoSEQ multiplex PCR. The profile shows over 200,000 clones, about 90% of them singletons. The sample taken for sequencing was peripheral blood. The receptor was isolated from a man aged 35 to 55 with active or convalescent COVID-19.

The chain's CDR3 is CAWSTRVQNEKLFF. DNA for the CDR3: TGTGCCTGGAGTACGAGGGTACAAAATGAAAAACTGTTTTTT. This chain joins TRBV30 and TRBJ1-4; D unclear. Trimming took 2 bases from V and 5 from J, leaving 12 bases between them. Germline CDR1 GTSNPN, CDR2 SVGIG (reference sequence). The CDR3 spans 14 residues.